This TCR beta chain was obtained from a study of CD8+ T cells in alopecia areata. Study-wide points: Sequence data from scalp samples additionally include resident alphabeta T cells of normal skin.

This clone was detected a few times. Its specificity is not known. Germline CDR1 and CDR2: SGHNT and YYREEE (reference sequence). The CDR3 consists of 15 residues. Between the trimmed V and J ends, which lost 0 bases and 5 bases, there was a span of 12 bases. RNA was isolated and reverse transcribed to cDNA, the sequencing template. The table came from immunoSEQ multiplex PCR; TCRdb's copy has only in-frame clones and leaves some out. The data hold about 160,000 clones, with roughly 44% observed a single time. J is TRBJ2-1 and V is TRBV5-4; D possibly corresponds to TRBD2 (5 bases). The TCR was taken from a human donor with alopecia areata. The sequencing input was CD4+ T cells sorted from blood. CDR3 nucleotide sequence: TGTGCCAGCAGCTTGGCCGGGATACAAAACAATGAGCAGTTCTTC. Translated, it gives CASSLAGIQNNEQFF.